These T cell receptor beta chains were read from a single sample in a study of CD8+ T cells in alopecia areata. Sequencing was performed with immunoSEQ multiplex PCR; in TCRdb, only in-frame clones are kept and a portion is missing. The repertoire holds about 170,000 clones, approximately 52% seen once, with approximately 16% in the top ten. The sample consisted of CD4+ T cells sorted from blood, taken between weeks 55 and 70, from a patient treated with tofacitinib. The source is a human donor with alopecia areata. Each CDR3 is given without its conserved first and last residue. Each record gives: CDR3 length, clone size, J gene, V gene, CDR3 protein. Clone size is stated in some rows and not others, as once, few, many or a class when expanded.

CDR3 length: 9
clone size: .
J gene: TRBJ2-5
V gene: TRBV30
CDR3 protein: AWMWGGTQY

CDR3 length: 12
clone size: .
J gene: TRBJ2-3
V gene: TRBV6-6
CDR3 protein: ATSETSGGRGQY

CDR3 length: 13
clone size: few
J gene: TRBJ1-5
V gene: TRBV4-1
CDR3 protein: ASSQVDSFNQPQH

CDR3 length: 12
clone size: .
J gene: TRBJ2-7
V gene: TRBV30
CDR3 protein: AWSVKGTSYEQY

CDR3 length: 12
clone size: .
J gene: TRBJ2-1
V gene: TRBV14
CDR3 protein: ASSQDRRYNEQF

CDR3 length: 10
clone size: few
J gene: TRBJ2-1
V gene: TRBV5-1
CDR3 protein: ASSLDQGPHF

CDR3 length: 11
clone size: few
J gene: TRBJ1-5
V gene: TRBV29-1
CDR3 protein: SYSSGGDQPQH

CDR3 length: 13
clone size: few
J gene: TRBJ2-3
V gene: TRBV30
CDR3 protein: AWSLAEFDTDTQY

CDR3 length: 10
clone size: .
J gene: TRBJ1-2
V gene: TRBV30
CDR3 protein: AWSANLGGYT

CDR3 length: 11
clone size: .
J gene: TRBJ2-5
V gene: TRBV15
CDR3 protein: ATSSDTKETQY

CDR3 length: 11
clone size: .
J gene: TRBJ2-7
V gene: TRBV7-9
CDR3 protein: ASSPDSLYEQY

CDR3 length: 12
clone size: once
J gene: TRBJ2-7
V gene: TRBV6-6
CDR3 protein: ASSPQLAFYEQY

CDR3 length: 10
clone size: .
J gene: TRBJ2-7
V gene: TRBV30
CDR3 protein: AWSVGLSEQY